Included here is one T cell receptor beta chain sequence, with context. This specimen belongs to a study of blood T cell repertoires in COVID-19. Trimming at V came to 6 bases and at J to 4 bases, leaving 9 bases not matched to a gene. The V gene's germline CDR1 is LNHDA and CDR2 SQIVND (reference sequence). The CDR3 covers 15 residues. Some clones are missing from TCRdb's copy, which holds only in-frame ones; the method was immunoSEQ multiplex PCR. The sample shows about 120,000 clones, 65% to 85% of them seen only once. The clonotype comes from a man in his fifties with acute or convalescent COVID-19. The chain has TRBV19 and TRBJ2-1; TRBD2 aligns across 7 bases. The sample comprised peripheral blood. The CDR3 DNA follows: TGTGCCAGTAGGCCAGGCGGGGGTCAATACAATGAGCAGTTCTTC. Amino acid sequence: CASRPGGGQYNEQFF.